The 19 T cell receptor beta chains below were found in one sample sequenced in a study of brain T cells in children with intractable seizures. Produced via immunoSEQ multiplex PCR; TCRdb's table is partial and in-frame only. The data contain fewer than 80,000 clones, about 96% of them singletons. The sample consisted of peripheral blood, taken at surgery. Receptors originate from a boy in the first two years of life with focal cortical dysplasia and intractable seizures.

The J gene is TRBJ2-5, the V gene TRBV10-1; unclear D gene. Trimming stripped 2 bases from V and 2 bases from J, with 9 bases between. This CDR3 has 14 amino acids. Germline assignment: CDR1 WNHNN and CDR2 SYGVQD (reference sequence). CDR3 sequence (DNA): TGCGCCAGCAGTGAGGGGCCTACACAAGAGACCCAGTACTTC. Translation: CASSEGPTQETQYF.

A word on this clone: This same CDR3 is encoded by further DNA sequences in the sample. The chain joins TRBV4-3 to TRBJ2-5; D perhaps matches TRBD2 (5 bases). This CDR3 is built from 13 residues. Germline loops: CDR1 LGHNA, CDR2 YSLEER. Trimming stripped 3 bases from V and 0 bases from J, with 5 bases between. This chain's CDR3 is CASSQDYQETQYF. The CDR3 nucleotides are TGCGCCAGCAGCCAGGACTACCAAGAGACCCAGTACTTC.

This clone was picked up a small number of times. The chain couples TRBV12-3 or TRBV12-4 to TRBJ1-1; D remains unclear. V dropped 5 bases and J dropped 4 bases, with 11 bases sitting between them. This CDR3 contains 13 residues. CDR3 DNA: TGTGCCAGCAGTCCCCCGGGGTCCACTGAAGCTTTCTTT. It specifies CASSPPGSTEAFF.

This rearrangement joins TRBV7-2 to TRBJ1-1; D gene uncertain. CDR3 length: 15 residues. CDR1 and CDR2 from the germline V gene are SGHTA and FQGNSA. Trimming took 2 bases from V and 4 from J, leaving 14 bases between them. CDR3 bases: TGTGCCAGCAGCTTACGGTTCGGTTCGGGCACTGAAGCTTTCTTT. This translates into CASSLRFGSGTEAFF.

This chain joins TRBV19 and TRBJ2-2, with 7 positions matching TRBD1. The CDR3 loop spans 16 amino acids. CDR1 is LNHDA, CDR2 SQIVND, per germline (reference sequence). V shed 6 bases and J 0 bases; nucleotides not matched to a gene: 7. CDR3: CASSMTGKTNTGELFF. CDR3 bases: TGTGCCAGTAGCATGACAGGGAAGACGAACACCGGGGAGCTGTTTTTT.

The chain joins TRBV6-1 to TRBJ2-5; TRBD1 matches at 10 bases. J was trimmed by 5 bases and V by 3 bases; bases with no gene match: 6. In germline, CDR1 is MNHNS, CDR2 SASEGT. CDR3 length: 15 residues. The CDR3 loop is CASSEETGGIETQYF. The CDR3 nucleotides read TGTGCCAGCAGTGAGGAGACAGGGGGCATCGAGACCCAGTACTTC.

The chain joins TRBV5-8 to TRBJ1-1, with D perhaps matching TRBD1 (5 bases). Trimming stripped 6 bases from V and 2 bases from J, with 14 bases between. Germline CDR1 reads SGHTS; CDR2 reads YDEGEE. The CDR3 spans 14 residues. The chain's CDR3 is CASIQTAFNTEAFF. Written as DNA, the CDR3 is TGTGCCAGCATCCAGACAGCCTTCAACACTGAAGCTTTCTTT.

This chain links TRBV5-5 with TRBJ2-1; no clear D gene. Trimming shortened V by 4 bases and J by 3 bases, and 14 bases separated the two germline ends. Germline V gives CDR1 SGHKS, CDR2 YYEKEE (reference sequence). This CDR3 is 15 amino acids long. This CDR3 is CASSPSTHLYNEQFF. The CDR3 coding sequence is TGTGCCAGCAGCCCGAGTACGCACCTCTACAATGAGCAGTTCTTC.

The chain carries TRBV9 and TRBJ2-1; tentatively, D is TRBD2 (5 bases). The CDR3 is made up of 15 amino acids. Trimming cost V 0 bases and J 4 bases, with 11 bases left between them. CDR1 is SGDLS, CDR2 YYNGEE, per germline. CDR3 bases: TGTGCCAGCAGCGTAGAACTAGTCGATTACAATGAGCAGTTCTTC. Translation: CASSVELVDYNEQFF.

The chain links TRBV12-3 or TRBV12-4 to TRBJ2-1, with D perhaps assigned TRBD1 or TRBD2 (5 bases each). This CDR3 has 12 residues. V was shortened by 4 bases and J by 10 bases, with 11 bases between the two germline ends. This chain's CDR3 is CASSSRGTEQFF. For the CDR3, the DNA is TGTGCCAGCAGTTCCCGAGGGACCGAGCAGTTCTTC.

In its sample, this clone was seen a few times. CDR3 sequence (DNA): TGTGCCAGCAGCTACACCGGGACTACCTACAATGAGCAGTTCTTC. Amino acid sequence: CASSYTGTTYNEQFF. The chain is built from TRBV6-5 and TRBJ2-1; 7 bases are shared with TRBD2. Trimming took 6 bases from V and 2 from J; bases not matched to a gene: 7. CDR1 MNHEY and CDR2 SVGAGI come from the germline V gene. The CDR3 loop spans 15 amino acids.

The V gene is TRBV5-1, the J gene TRBJ1-6; TRBD1 matches 9 bases. J lost 10 bases, V lost 4 bases, and 12 bases had no gene match. The germline V gene has CDR1 SGHRS and CDR2 YFSETQ. CDR3 length: 16 residues. The CDR3 region has the DNA TGCGCCAGCAGCCTCCGGGACAGGGTATCAAGGTCACCCCTCCACTTT. It encodes CASSLRDRVSRSPLHF.

The genes are TRBV11-2 and TRBJ2-1, with TRBD2 matching 12 bases. The V gene end was trimmed by 2 bases and the J gene end by 7 bases; junction bases not matched to a gene: 9. CDR3 length equals 17 residues. Germline lookup yields CDR1 SGHAT and CDR2 FQNNGV. Written as DNA, the CDR3 is TGTGCCAGCAGCTTATTCCCTAGCGGGAGGGTGAATAATGAGCAGTTCTTC. It yields the protein CASSLFPSGRVNNEQFF.

This sequence joins TRBV11-3 and TRBJ2-3, with 13 nucleotides matching TRBD2. There are 16 residues in the CDR3. Germline V CDR1 and CDR2: SGHNT, YENEEA. V shed 5 bases and J 2 bases; nucleotides not matched to a gene: 4. The CDR3 DNA reads as TGTGCCAGCAGCCCAGGGACTAGCGGGATCACAGATACGCAGTATTTT. Encoded protein: CASSPGTSGITDTQYF.

The genes are TRBV7-9 and TRBJ1-1; D not resolved. In germline, CDR1 is SEHNR, CDR2 FQNEAQ (reference sequence). CDR3 length: 13 residues. With 7 bases removed from V and 4 bases from J, the gap between germline ends came to 13 bases. In DNA, the CDR3 is TGTGCCAGCACCATGACCGGGCCCACTGAAGCTTTCTTT. This translates into CASTMTGPTEAFF.

This sequence joins TRBV4-1 and TRBJ1-1; a possible D gene is TRBD1 (6 bases). This CDR3 is built from 16 residues. Germline CDR1 is MGHRA and CDR2 is YSYEKL. The V end lost 0 bases, the J end lost 3 bases, and 14 bases lay between the germline ends. CDR3 in amino acids: CASSQEGAQRDTEAFF. The CDR3 DNA follows: TGCGCCAGCAGCCAAGAGGGGGCGCAGAGGGACACTGAAGCTTTCTTT.

The chain uses TRBV10-3 and TRBJ2-1, with 13 bases lining up with TRBD2. J lost 4 bases, V lost 3 bases, and 9 bases had no gene match. The CDR3 contains 18 residues. Per the germline V gene, CDR1 is ENHRY and CDR2 is SYGVKD. CDR3 sequence reads: CAISDPGLAGDKYNEQFF. The CDR3 coding sequence is TGTGCCATCAGTGACCCCGGACTAGCGGGGGACAAATACAATGAGCAGTTCTTC.

V usage is TRBV7-9 and J usage is TRBJ1-5; no reliable D call. Trimming took off 1 base at V and 11 bases at J, with 15 bases between the two ends. The CDR3 runs to 14 residues. CDR1 is SEHNR and CDR2 is FQNEAQ in the germline V gene (reference sequence). The CDR3 sequence: CASSLGATEGSQHF. The CDR3 coding sequence is TGTGCCAGCAGCTTAGGGGCCACAGAAGGGTCCCAGCATTTT.

The chain links TRBV28 to TRBJ1-5; D gene unclear. Trimming took 3 bases from V and 6 from J, leaving 9 bases between them. The CDR3 is made up of 13 amino acids. Germline V gene lookup returns CDR1 MDHEN and CDR2 SYDVKM. The CDR3 coding sequence is TGTGCCAGCAGTTTTGGGTCTTTTCAGCCCCAGCATTTT. It translates to CASSFGSFQPQHF. Full variable domain (outside the CDR3, taken from reference TRBV28 and TRBJ1-5): DVKVTQSSRYLVKRTGEKVFLECVQDMDHENMFWYRQDPGLGLRLIYFSYDVKMKEKGDIPEGYSVSREKKERFSLILESASTNQTSMYLCASSFGSFQPQHFGDGTRLSIL.